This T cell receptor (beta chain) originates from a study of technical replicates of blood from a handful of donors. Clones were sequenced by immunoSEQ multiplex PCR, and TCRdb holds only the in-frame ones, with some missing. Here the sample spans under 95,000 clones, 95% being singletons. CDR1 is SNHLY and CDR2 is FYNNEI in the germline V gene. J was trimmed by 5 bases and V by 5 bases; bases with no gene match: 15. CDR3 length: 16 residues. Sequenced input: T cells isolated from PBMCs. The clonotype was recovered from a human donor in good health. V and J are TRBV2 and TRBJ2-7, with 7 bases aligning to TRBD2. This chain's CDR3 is CASSPPGGLRRDEQYF. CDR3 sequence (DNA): TGTGCCAGCAGTCCTCCCGGGGGACTACGGAGGGACGAGCAGTACTTC.